Each of the 6 T cell receptor beta chains below was sequenced from the same sample in a study of T-cell reconstitution after alpha-beta-depleted transplantation in children. TCRbeta library preparation incorporated unique molecular identifiers. MiXCR, run by TCRdb on the PCR reads, gives a single entry per CDR3 protein. This sample has about 980,000 distinct CDR3 sequences; 25% to 30% occur once, and the top ten carry roughly 27%. This specimen consisted of PBMCs, mostly from graft donor cells, obtained 360 days after TCRalphabeta/CD19-depleted stem cell transplant. These receptors were obtained from a boy in the first two years of life who had a stem cell transplant for SCID, so the T cells may come from the graft donor.

This clonotype was detected only once. The rearrangement links TRBV5-4 to TRBJ2-5; 8 positions match TRBD1. The CDR3 runs 15 residues. Germline CDR1 reads SGHNT; CDR2 reads YYREEE (reference sequence). The trim removed 2 bases at V and 4 bases at J, leaving 7 bases unmatched. DNA for the CDR3: TGTGCCAGCAGCTTCGGGACAGGATCGGGAGAGACCCAGTACTTC. This translates into CASSFGTGSGETQYF.

The chain uses TRBV7-3 and TRBJ2-1; 7 bases fit TRBD1. The CDR3 is 16 amino acids. Germline lookup yields CDR1 SGHTA and CDR2 FQGTGA. J lost 11 bases, V lost 5 bases, and 18 bases had no gene match. The CDR3 coding sequence is TGTGCCAGCAGCCCGCGCCCTGGGGACAGTCCAAAAAAGCAGTTCTTC. Protein product: CASSPRPGDSPKKQFF.

This clonotype was counted between two and nine times. The chain couples TRBV5-1 to TRBJ2-7; the D is unclear. Trimming cost V 0 bases and J 3 bases, with 13 bases left between them. CDR1 and CDR2 (germline): SGHRS, YFSETQ. CDR3 length: 15 amino acids. Here the CDR3 DNA reads TGCGCCAGCAGCTTGGGCGACCGGGCCCACTACGAGCAGTACTTC. Encoded protein: CASSLGDRAHYEQYF. Complete variable domain (other parts from reference TRBV5-1 and TRBJ2-7): KAGVTQTPRYLIKTRGQQVTLSCSPISGHRSVSWYQQTPGQGLQFLFEYFSETQRNKGNFPGRFSGRQFSNSRSEMNVSTLELGDSALYLCASSLGDRAHYEQYFGPGTRLTVT.

This clonotype is a singleton in its sample. CDR3 in DNA: TGTGCCATCGGCCTAGCGGGGGGATACGAGCAGTACTTC. It yields the protein CAIGLAGGYEQYF. This chain links TRBV10-3 with TRBJ2-7, with 11 bases that match TRBD2. This CDR3 contains 13 residues. The trim removed 8 bases at V and 4 bases at J, leaving 4 bases unmatched. The germline V gene encodes CDR1 ENHRY and CDR2 SYGVKD.

This clonotype occurred a few times. The V and J genes are TRBV5-5 and TRBJ1-1; 8 nucleotides match TRBD1. The CDR3 is made up of 15 amino acids. CDR1 SGHKS and CDR2 YYEKEE come from the germline V gene (reference sequence). With V trimmed by 3 bases and J by 4 bases, 8 bases remained unmatched. CDR3: CASSSIRGRGTEAFF. The DNA of the CDR3 is TGTGCCAGCAGCTCGATCAGGGGGCGGGGCACTGAAGCTTTCTTT.

This clonotype showed up just a few times. The V call is TRBV5-1, the J call TRBJ1-1; D gene unclear. V lost 0 bases and J 6 bases, leaving 12 bases between the germline ends. Germline V CDR1 and CDR2: SGHRS, YFSETQ. The CDR3 totals 14 residues. In DNA, the CDR3 is TGCGCCAGCAGCTTGGCGTCAGGAGGGTCTGAAGCTTTCTTT. Protein sequence: CASSLASGGSEAFF.